The clone carrying this T cell receptor (beta chain) came up once. As yet, its antigen is unknown. The junction had 8 bases not matched to a gene; V was cut back by 7 bases and J by 2 bases. CDR3 size: 15 residues. Per the germline V gene, CDR1 is SGHRS and CDR2 is YFSETQ. The data belong to a study of PD-1 blockade in classical Hodgkin lymphoma. There was relapse after autologous stem cell transplantation in every patient, and there was variation in brentuximab vedotin exposure. Measured with immunoSEQ multiplex PCR; TCRdb has only the in-frame clones, and not every one. The data contain around 40,000 clones, over 60% of them seen just once; the ten biggest clones take up 10% to 11%. General study points: Compared with baseline, CD4+ but not CD8+ TCR diversity had risen significantly by C4D1.

The chain links TRBV5-1 to TRBJ2-2, with 7 bases that match TRBD1. This clonotype originated in a human donor with classical Hodgkin lymphoma. The sample consisted of peripheral blood mononuclear cells (PBMCs), taken at baseline. CDR3 nucleotides: TGCGCCAGCCGGCCCACAGGGGCCAACACCGGGGAGCTGTTTTTT. Protein: CASRPTGANTGELFF.